A single sample gave rise to the 21 T cell receptor beta chains below, sequenced in a study of radiation and T cells in renal cell carcinoma. Time point given: blood 2 weeks post-SBRT. Documented treatment: 15 Gy SBRT to primary tumor, nephrectomy 4 weeks later. Clones were sequenced by immunoSEQ multiplex PCR, and TCRdb holds only the in-frame ones, with some missing. The sample has around 80,000 clones, 82% seen once. The sample consisted of blood, taken from a patient whose treatment included radiotherapy and nephrectomy. The receptors come from a man aged 55 to 69 with renal cell carcinoma.

This chain links TRBV2 with TRBJ1-4; the D gene is possibly TRBD1 (5 bases). Germline V CDR1 and CDR2: SNHLY, FYNNEI. The CDR3 contains 14 residues. Trimming stripped 5 bases from V and 3 bases from J, with 10 bases between. The CDR3 spells CASSRDGSNEKLFF. The CDR3 DNA reads as TGTGCCAGCAGTCGGGACGGATCTAATGAAAAACTGTTTTTT.

This clone was counted once. This sequence joins TRBV2 and TRBJ1-4; D is undetermined. V lost 8 bases to trimming and J lost 5 bases, with 12 bases between them. Germline assignment: CDR1 SNHLY and CDR2 FYNNEI. The CDR3 is 13 amino acids. CDR3 sequence reads: CASSLDLNEKLFF. The CDR3 DNA reads TGTGCCAGCTCATTAGACCTGAATGAAAAACTGTTTTTT.

The chain links TRBV2 to TRBJ1-1; D may be TRBD1 (6 bases). CDR1 SNHLY and CDR2 FYNNEI come from the germline V gene. Trimming shortened V by 7 bases and J by 3 bases, and 6 bases separated the two germline ends. The CDR3 has 11 residues. The CDR3 DNA is TGTGCCAGCAACAGGGACACTGAAGCTTTCTTT. Translated, it gives CASNRDTEAFF.

The J gene is TRBJ2-5, the V gene TRBV13; no firm D call. Trimming left V 0 bases short and J 5 bases short, with 10 bases between. CDR3 size: 14 residues. Germline values: CDR1 PRHDT, CDR2 FYEKMQ (reference sequence). CDR3 nucleotides: TGTGCCAGCAGCTTAGGCAACGGGTTCGAGACCCAGTACTTC. It codes for CASSLGNGFETQYF. The whole variable domain, remainder taken from reference TRBV13 and TRBJ2-5, is AAGVIQSPRHLIKEKRETATLKCYPIPRHDTVYWYQQGPGQDPQFLISFYEKMQSDKGSIPDRFSAQQFSDYHSELNMSSLELGDSALYFCASSLGNGFETQYFGPGTRLLVL.

The chain uses TRBV7-2 and TRBJ1-2; weak D call: TRBD1 (6 bases). Germline CDR1 SGHTA, CDR2 FQGNSA. The germline V and J ends were trimmed by 5 bases and 7 bases, with 17 bases remaining between them. This CDR3 spans 14 amino acids. CDR3 residues: CASSRGQTEGGYTF. The CDR3 DNA follows: TGTGCCAGCAGCCGAGGACAGACCGAAGGTGGCTACACCTTC. The full variable domain, completed using reference TRBV7-2 and TRBJ1-2, is GAGVSQSPSNKVTEKGKDVELRCDPISGHTALYWYRQSLGQGLEFLIYFQGNSAPDKSGLPSDRFSAERTGGSVSTLTIQRTQQEDSAVYLCASSRGQTEGGYTFGSGTRLTVV.

V usage is TRBV4-1 and J usage is TRBJ2-1, with D hard to call. V was pared by 2 bases and J by 4 bases, with 9 bases between. The CDR3 loop spans 14 amino acids. Germline CDR1 reads MGHRA; CDR2 reads YSYEKL. CDR3 DNA: TGCGCCAGCAGCCAACGGTTGGGGTACAATGAGCAGTTCTTC. This sequence encodes CASSQRLGYNEQFF.

The V and J genes are TRBV19 and TRBJ2-2; D unclear. The V gene lost 8 bases and the J gene lost 1 base, with 2 bases spanning the gap. This CDR3 has 11 residues. CDR1 is LNHDA and CDR2 is SQIVND in the germline V gene (reference sequence). The CDR3 protein is CASQNTGELFF. In nucleotides, the CDR3 is TGTGCCAGTCAGAACACCGGGGAGCTGTTTTTT.

The DNA of the CDR3 is TGTGCCAGCAGTTTATCCCGGAGGGATGCTAACTATGGCTACACCTTC. Amino acid sequence: CASSLSRRDANYGYTF. The gene calls are TRBV27 and TRBJ1-2; D ambiguous. Trimming stripped 0 bases from V and 0 bases from J, with 11 bases between. The length of the CDR3 is 16 residues. Germline V CDR1 and CDR2: MNHEY, SMNVEV (reference sequence).

The V and J genes are TRBV6-6 and TRBJ1-3; 8 nucleotides align to TRBD1. Looked up from germline, CDR1 is MNHNY and CDR2 is SVGAGI (reference sequence). This CDR3 spans 15 amino acids. Trimming at V came to 5 bases and at J to 2 bases, leaving 5 bases not matched to a gene. DNA for the CDR3: TGTGCCAGCAGTCAAGCAGGGGGCCCTGGAAACACCATATATTTT. It specifies CASSQAGGPGNTIYF.

The chain carries TRBV5-1 and TRBJ1-1; 7 bases are shared with TRBD1. CDR3 length: 13 residues. Germline CDR1 is SGHRS and CDR2 is YFSETQ. V was clipped by 2 bases and J by 5 bases; unmatched bases: 3. The CDR3 here is CASSFQGGTEAFF. The DNA for the CDR3 is TGCGCCAGCAGCTTTCAGGGGGGTACTGAAGCTTTCTTT.

The chain employs TRBV10-2 and TRBJ2-1; 16 bases are a match to TRBD2. The V gene end was trimmed by 6 bases and the J gene end by 9 bases; junction bases not matched to a gene: 2. Germline CDR1 and CDR2: WSHSY and SAAADI. There are 14 residues in the CDR3. The CDR3: CASRGLAGGGEQFF. For the CDR3, the DNA is TGCGCCAGCAGGGGACTAGCGGGAGGGGGTGAGCAGTTCTTC.

This clone was picked up one time. The chain recombines TRBV5-1 with TRBJ2-2, with 7 positions matching TRBD1. V trimming: 6 bases; J trimming: 1 base; junction bases outside the gene matches: 6. This CDR3 region has 15 residues. The germline V gene encodes CDR1 SGHRS and CDR2 YFSETQ. CDR3 sequence: CASNAGTENTGELFF. CDR3 nucleotides: TGCGCCAGCAATGCCGGGACAGAGAACACCGGGGAGCTGTTTTTT. The full variable domain, rest sourced from reference TRBV5-1 and TRBJ2-2, is KAGVTQTPRYLIKTRGQQVTLSCSPISGHRSVSWYQQTPGQGLQFLFEYFSETQRNKGNFPGRFSGRQFSNSRSEMNVSTLELGDSALYLCASNAGTENTGELFFGEGSRLTVL.

The V call is TRBV6-1, the J call TRBJ2-7; 8 bases map to TRBD1. Germline assignment: CDR1 MNHNS and CDR2 SASEGT. The CDR3 consists of 14 residues. J gave up 0 bases and V 6 bases, and 4 bases lay outside the gene matches. CDR3 bases: TGTGCCAGCAGGTATACAGGGGGCTCCTACGAGCAGTACTTC. Its protein product is CASRYTGGSYEQYF.

The chain couples TRBV2 to TRBJ2-2; D remains unclear. The CDR3 totals 15 residues. Germline assignment: CDR1 SNHLY and CDR2 FYNNEI. V was shortened by 0 bases and J by 1 base, with 6 bases between the two germline ends. The CDR3 DNA is TGTGCCAGCAGTGAAGCGAGAGGGAACACCGGGGAGCTGTTTTTT. As protein: CASSEARGNTGELFF.

The gene calls are TRBV6-6 and TRBJ1-2; the match to TRBD1 covers 9 bases. The length of the CDR3 is 14 residues. Germline V gene lookup returns CDR1 MNHNY and CDR2 SVGAGI (reference sequence). The trim removed 5 bases at V and 4 bases at J, leaving 5 bases unmatched. The CDR3 is CASSPGTGTYGYTF. Here the CDR3 DNA reads TGTGCCAGCAGTCCCGGGACAGGGACCTATGGCTACACCTTC.

The gene calls are TRBV29-1 and TRBJ2-3, with D perhaps TRBD2 (5 bases). Germline V gene data show CDR1 as SQVTM and CDR2 as ANQGSEA. The V end lost 0 bases, the J end lost 6 bases, and 10 bases lay between the germline ends. The CDR3 loop spans 13 amino acids. The CDR3 here is CSVEDPSRDTQYF. As DNA, the CDR3 is TGCAGCGTTGAAGATCCTAGCAGGGATACGCAGTATTTT.

The genes are TRBV5-6 and TRBJ2-5; maybe TRBD2 (6 bases). Germline V CDR1 and CDR2: SGHDT, YYEEEE. V shed 0 bases and J shed 11 bases, with 14 bases lying between them. The CDR3 loop spans 13 amino acids. The CDR3: CASSLEASADQYF. The CDR3 coding sequence is TGTGCCAGCAGCTTGGAGGCTAGCGCAGATCAGTACTTC.

The CDR3, as DNA: TGTGCCAGCAGTGAAGGATATGGGGTAGGATCTGGAAACACCATATATTTT. Translated: CASSEGYGVGSGNTIYF. The rearrangement links TRBV25-1 to TRBJ1-3; D remains ambiguous. Germline loops: CDR1 MGHDK, CDR2 SYGVNS. V was shortened by 2 bases and J by 1 base, with 15 bases between the two germline ends. This CDR3 is built from 17 residues.

This clone showed up just a few times. The CDR3: CASSSGLAHTGELFF. The CDR3 nucleotides read TGCGCCAGCAGCTCGGGACTAGCCCACACCGGGGAGCTGTTTTTT. The rearrangement joins TRBV5-1 to TRBJ2-2; 9 bases agree with TRBD2. The V segment lost 3 bases and the J segment 3 bases; nucleotides outside the gene matches: 3. Germline CDR1 and CDR2: SGHRS and YFSETQ. The CDR3 extends over 15 amino acids.

This clone has only one observation. The chain combines TRBV7-6 with TRBJ2-1; the match to TRBD1 covers 8 bases. The CDR3 covers 16 residues. CDR1 is SGHVS, CDR2 FNYEAQ, per germline. After removal of 6 bases from V and 1 base from J, the junction contained 8 bases not matched to a gene. The DNA of the CDR3 is TGTGCCAGCAGTTACGGACAGGGTGAGTCCTACAATGAGCAGTTCTTC. The encoded protein is CASSYGQGESYNEQFF.

This sequence joins TRBV6-5 and TRBJ1-3, with D perhaps matching TRBD1 (5 bases). CDR3 size: 13 residues. In germline, CDR1 is MNHEY, CDR2 SVGAGI. V lost 10 bases and J lost 4, with 14 bases in between. CDR3 region: CATWPGAGNTIYF. DNA for the CDR3: TGTGCCACTTGGCCTGGGGCCGGAAACACCATATATTTT.